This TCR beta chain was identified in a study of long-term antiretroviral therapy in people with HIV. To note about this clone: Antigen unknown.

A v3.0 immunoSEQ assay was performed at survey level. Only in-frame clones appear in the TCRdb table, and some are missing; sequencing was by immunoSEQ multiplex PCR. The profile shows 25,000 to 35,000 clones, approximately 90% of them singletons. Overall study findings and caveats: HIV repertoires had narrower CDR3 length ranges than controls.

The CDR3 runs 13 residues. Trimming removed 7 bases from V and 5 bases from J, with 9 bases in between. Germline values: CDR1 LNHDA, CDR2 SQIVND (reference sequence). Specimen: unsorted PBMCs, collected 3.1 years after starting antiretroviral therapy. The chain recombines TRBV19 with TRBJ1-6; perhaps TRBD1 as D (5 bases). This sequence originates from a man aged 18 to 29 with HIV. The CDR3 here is CASIGRDNSPLHF. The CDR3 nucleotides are TGTGCCAGTATCGGCAGGGATAATTCACCCCTCCACTTT.